This T cell receptor (beta chain) came from a study of beta chain features in type 1 diabetes (dated by TCRdb to between 2018 and 2020). About the investigation overall: No differences in mean age, gender distribution, total cell number or subset yield were found between patients and healthy donors. A total of some 110 million sorted cells were examined across all samples, and the number of cells per subset was strongly correlated with RNA yield. In the study, TCRB repertoires of sorted circulating CD4+ T cell subsets from recently diagnosed type 1 diabetes patients were compared with those of matched healthy donors. Regulatory and stem cell-like memory subsets were obtained from only 8 patients and about eight healthy donors, while naive and central memory subsets were obtained from all 28 donors.

All of the isolated RNA was reverse transcribed with the High Capacity cDNA Reverse Transcription Kit, so expressed TCRB transcripts were sequenced. Deep immunoSEQ sequencing was performed on naive, central memory and regulatory T cell samples, with an average of about 4 million total reads per sample. Sorted cells were lysed in RLT buffer and RNA was extracted with DNase-treated RNeasy Micro or Mini kits, depending on cell number. Each cell subset was processed on its own to prevent cross-contamination, while patient and healthy donor samples were processed together. TCRB sequences were amplified from cDNA with the immunoSEQ multiplex PCR, producing 87-bp fragments spanning the CDR3 region. The amplicons were sequenced using the Illumina HiSeq platform. In the authors' own workflow: Synthetic template baselines were used to correct PCR bias computationally, reads within Hamming distance 2 were collapsed together, and singletons that could not be merged were discarded. Reads were aligned against IMGT so that V, D and J genes, CDR3 length and insertions or deletions at six rearrangement sites could be assigned. Within each subset, clonotype counts were normalized to the number of sorted cells before true diversity and Gini coefficients were calculated with the tcR R package. The overlap coefficient, calculated on TCRB nucleotide sequences, was used to measure repertoire sharing. Out-of-frame TCRB sequences from naive cells were analyzed as a proxy for the pre-selection repertoire. TCRdb retrieved this table from immuneACCESS and kept in-frame rearrangements only. Not all clones are present; in checked studies, unresolved V genes account for under half, and no reason is known for the remainder. V and J calls and clone size come straight from that table; D and trimming were deduced from the DNA. For this sample there are hundreds of thousands of clones; around 13% appear just once. The ten largest make up roughly 0.038% of the sample.

What the research found in general, with its limitations: In all four CD4+ subsets, TCRB CDR3 length was moderately but significantly shorter in type 1 diabetes patients. At VDJ recombination sites, patients with type 1 diabetes made fewer insertions and deleted more nucleotides, a pattern implying thymic rearrangement abnormalities. The naive, central memory and regulatory TCRB repertoires appeared to resemble one another more closely among patients than among healthy donors. Because cDNA was sequenced instead of genomic DNA, highly expressing activated cells could be over-represented, though the groups showed no difference in activation or CD3 levels. PCR may preferentially amplify shorter templates, but because patient and control samples were amplified and corrected together, any resulting skew would affect both groups equally. Because small numbers of individuals were included in the HLA sub-analyses, any influence of HLA type on TCRB rearrangement was left unresolved.

Only a few counts were recorded for this clone. Its antigen remains undetermined. No base qualities exist here, and no much larger clone lies one base off it. In the same sample, other DNA sequences code for this CDR3. Each donor gave one peripheral blood draw, averaging roughly 100 mL, which was collected into heparinised tubes. A BD FACSAria II and a panel including CD45RO, CCR7, CD25, CD127, CD95 and CD27 were used to sort naive, central memory, regulatory and stem cell-like memory CD4+ T cells. Purity was above 95% for every sorted population. PBMCs were separated immediately by Lymphoprep density gradient centrifugation and were stained directly, without being cultured. To minimize batch effects, samples were stained and sorted in pairs, one healthy donor with one patient per experiment. Input material: naive CD4+ T cells from blood. The cell subset or site label corresponds to: true naive CD4+ T cells. This clonotype originated in a man aged 25 to 40 in good health.

The CDR3 protein is CSASWGEKLFF. The DNA reads as follows: TGCAGTGCTAGCTGGGGGGAAAAACTGTTTTTT. Recombination connected TRBV20-1 to TRBJ1-4; matching of 5 bases hints at TRBD1 as the D gene. The trim is 3 bases for V and 8 bases for J, with a gap of 7 bases between the germline ends. Counted from cysteine to phenylalanine, this CDR3 has 11 amino acids. CDR3 DNA only is kept here, 33 bases in frame from base 1. The germline V gene (reference sequence) supplies CDR1 DFQATT and CDR2 SNEGSKA.